These 11 T cell receptor beta chains share one sample of origin, sequenced in a study of shared clonotypes between healthy human individuals (dated by TCRdb to the early 2020s). Preparation of the library involved the immunoSEQ multiplex PCR assay. TCRdb took over this immuneACCESS table, retaining in-frame rearrangements with V and J assigned. Such tables are incomplete; in checked studies, under half of the missing clones stem from an unresolved V gene, and the remainder is unexplained. Present in this sample are approximately 1,500,000 clones, roughly 96% of which were seen just once. The ten largest clones take up roughly 1.1% of the sample. The sequencing sample was made of naive CD4+ T cells sorted from blood. Per the publication, the cell subset or site label means: CD45RA+ positively selected. These receptors all come from a man aged 30 to 39 in good health.

For the CDR3, the DNA is TGTGCCAGCAGCTCTCAACCGGGACAGGGTCCCAATGAGCAGTTCTTC. Encoded protein: CASSSQPGQGPNEQFF. The chain joins TRBV5-5 to TRBJ2-1; 9 nucleotides line up with TRBD1. CDR1 and CDR2 (germline): SGHKS, YYEKEE (reference sequence). The V and J ends lost 3 bases and 6 bases, in that order; junction bases with no gene match: 10. The CDR3 covers 16 residues.

V gene TRBV5-6 combines with J gene TRBJ2-5; perhaps TRBD1 as D (5 bases). The CDR3 sequence is 14 residues long. Trimming removed 1 base at V and 5 bases at J, with 12 bases between. Germline values: CDR1 SGHDT, CDR2 YYEEEE. CDR3 protein: CASSLWGIAETQYF. CDR3 DNA: TGTGCCAGCAGCTTGTGGGGCATCGCGGAGACCCAGTACTTC.

The chain combines TRBV2 with TRBJ2-1; D is undetermined. The CDR3 is 12 amino acids. V was cut by 10 bases and J by 6 bases, with 13 bases left in between. Per the germline V gene, CDR1 is SNHLY and CDR2 is FYNNEI. The DNA for the CDR3 is TGTGCCACTATGCCCGAAGGCAATGAGCAGTTCTTC. Its protein is CATMPEGNEQFF.

The chain couples TRBV5-4 to TRBJ2-3; 11 nucleotides agree with TRBD1. CDR3 length equals 18 residues. The V gene's germline CDR1 is SGHNT and CDR2 YYREEE (reference sequence). The J segment lost 0 bases and the V segment lost 0 bases, leaving 6 bases of the junction unmatched. The CDR3 is CASSLGDRGTYSTDTQYF. The CDR3 nucleotides are TGTGCCAGCAGCTTGGGGGACAGGGGGACGTATAGCACAGATACGCAGTATTTT. The variable domain in full, completed from reference TRBV5-4 and TRBJ2-3, reads ETGVTQSPTHLIKTRGQQVTLRCSSQSGHNTVSWYQQALGQGPQFIFQYYREEENGRGNFPPRFSGLQFPNYSSELNVNALELDDSALYLCASSLGDRGTYSTDTQYFGPGTRLTVL.

V gene TRBV7-9 combines with J gene TRBJ2-3; D assignment may be TRBD1 or TRBD2 (5 bases each). The CDR3 loop spans 12 amino acids. Germline CDR1 is SEHNR and CDR2 is FQNEAQ (reference sequence). The germline V and J ends were trimmed by 3 bases and 9 bases, with 10 bases remaining between them. The CDR3 DNA follows: TGTGCCAGCAGCTTTCCAGGGACCACGCAGTATTTT. This translates into CASSFPGTTQYF. The whole variable domain, filled in from reference TRBV7-9 and TRBJ2-3, reads DTGVSQNPRHKITKRGQNVTFRCDPISEHNRLYWYRQTLGQGPEFLTYFQNEAQLEKSRLLSDRFSAERPKGSFSTLEIQRTEQGDSAMYLCASSFPGTTQYFGPGTRLTVL.

This chain connects TRBV7-3 to TRBJ2-1; 10 positions agree with TRBD2. J lost 4 bases, V lost 5 bases, and 5 bases had no gene match. CDR1 and CDR2 (germline): SGHTA, FQGTGA. This CDR3 is built from 15 residues. CDR3 residues: CASSVAGGRYNEQFF. For the CDR3, the DNA is TGTGCCAGCAGCGTAGCGGGAGGAAGGTACAATGAGCAGTTCTTC.

The CDR3 here is CSVEGREGTEAFF. The CDR3 DNA reads TGCAGCGTTGAAGGCAGGGAGGGCACTGAAGCTTTCTTT. The V call is TRBV29-1, the J call TRBJ1-1; D might be TRBD1 (5 bases). The V gene's germline CDR1 is SQVTM and CDR2 ANQGSEA. This CDR3 contains 13 residues. V lost 1 base and J 4 bases, leaving 10 bases between the germline ends.

This clone was counted a single time. This sequence joins TRBV6-6 and TRBJ2-7; D is perhaps TRBD1 (5 bases). This CDR3 is 15 amino acids long. Trimming removed 0 bases at V and 5 bases at J, with 14 bases between. The germline V gene has CDR1 MNHNY and CDR2 SVGAGI (reference sequence). CDR3 coding DNA: TGTGCCAGCAGTTACTCCCGGGCAGGGAACCACGAGCAGTACTTC. Its translation is CASSYSRAGNHEQYF.

The chain recombines TRBV18 with TRBJ2-7; D is unresolved. With 2 bases removed from V and 4 bases from J, the gap between germline ends came to 9 bases. The germline gives CDR1 KGHSH, CDR2 LQKENI. The CDR3 loop spans 13 amino acids. The CDR3 DNA is TGTGCCAGCTCACCAAGCCAGGAATACGAGCAGTACTTC. It translates to CASSPSQEYEQYF.

The J gene is TRBJ2-7, the V gene TRBV2; D is uncertain. The length of the CDR3 is 11 residues. CDR1 and CDR2 (germline): SNHLY, FYNNEI. Deletions cut 6 bases from V and 6 bases from J, with 9 bases between. The CDR3 DNA sequence: TGTGCCAGCAGCCTTACATCCGAGCAGTACTTC. This translates into CASSLTSEQYF.

This chain joins TRBV10-3 and TRBJ1-1, with D maybe TRBD1 (6 bases). Trimming pared 11 bases from V and 0 bases from J, leaving 13 bases between. CDR1 and CDR2 (germline): ENHRY, SYGVKD. CDR3 length: 13 amino acids. This CDR3 is CAYSGHVNTEAFF. CDR3 coding DNA: TGTGCCTATTCGGGACATGTGAACACTGAAGCTTTCTTT.